These T cell receptor beta chains were read from a single sample in a study of identical twins. In TCRdb, the 5' RACE reads were re-called with MiXCR into one record per CDR3 protein. Seen here are 550,000 to 700,000 distinct CDR3 sequences, 9.6% observed once, and the top ten hold roughly 3.2%. This same sample was also part of a study on yellow fever vaccine responses in identical twins.

The sequenced sample consisted of PBMCs. These receptor sequences come from a woman between 18 and 30 years old in good health. The CDR3 runs from the conserved cysteine through the conserved F or W. The D gene is left open where the match is weak. Size is omitted from some rows. Given values are once, few, many or a class for expanded clones.

>TRBJ2-1|few|17|-|TRBV6-1
TGTGCCAGCAGTGGGGAAGGCCCGGGGAGCCCCTACAATGAGCAGTTCTTC
CASSGEGPGSPYNEQFF
>TRBJ2-2|many|16|TRBD2|TRBV12-3/TRBV12-4
TGTGCCAGCACGGGTAGCGGGGGGCGGAACACCGGGGAGCTGTTTTTT
CASTGSGGRNTGELFF
>TRBJ1-1|many|17|-|TRBV6-2/TRBV6-3
TGTGCCAGCAGTTACCCGGAGGAAATTCGCATGAACACTGAAGCTTTCTTT
CASSYPEEIRMNTEAFF
>TRBJ2-1|many|13|-|TRBV20-1
TGCAGTGCTAGTGGTAGCTCCTACAATGAGCAGTTCTTC
CSASGSSYNEQFF
>TRBJ1-5|many|14|-|TRBV7-2
TGTGCCAGCAGCCTAAAAACAGGGAATCAGCCCCAGCATTTT
CASSLKTGNQPQHF
>TRBJ2-7|-|16|TRBD2|TRBV20-1
TGCAGTGCTAGCCTTATTGGACTAGCGGGAGGCTACGAGCAGTACTTC
CSASLIGLAGGYEQYF
>TRBJ2-7|few|16|-|TRBV6-2/TRBV6-3
TGTGCCAGCAGTTACTCGAGATCTCTGGGCGAGTACGAGCAGTACTTC
CASSYSRSLGEYEQYF
>TRBJ2-1|many|15|-|TRBV29-1
TGCAGCGCCTGGGGGTCGGAGTGGGGTCTCAATGAGCAGTTCTTC
CSAWGSEWGLNEQFF
>TRBJ2-7|-|14|-|TRBV6-2/TRBV6-3
TGTGCCAGCACTAGCGAGCAGGGAGTTTACGAGCAGTACTTC
CASTSEQGVYEQYF
>TRBJ1-1|-|14|-|TRBV20-1
TGCTGTGCTAGAGATGCGCGACGGGCTGGTGAAGCTTTCTTT
CCARDARRAGEAFF
>TRBJ1-2|few|14|-|TRBV5-1
TGCGCCAGCAGCTTGCGCTCGGGAGAAAAAGGCTACACCTTC
CASSLRSGEKGYTF
>TRBJ1-1|few|13|-|TRBV7-2
TGTGCCAGCAGCACACATATGAACACTGAAGCTTTCTTT
CASSTHMNTEAFF
>TRBJ2-1|-|11|-|TRBV27
TGTGCCAGCAGTAACAGACGGGGGCAGTTCTTC
CASSNRRGQFF
>TRBJ1-1|-|14|-|TRBV7-3
TGTGCCAGCAGCTTAAGGCCGGGGGACACTGAAGCTTTCTTT
CASSLRPGDTEAFF
>TRBJ2-3|many|15|-|TRBV20-1
TGCAGTGCTAGTTACCCCCAGGGGTCCACAGATACGCAGTATTTT
CSASYPQGSTDTQYF
>TRBJ1-1|many|14|-|TRBV12-3/TRBV12-4
TGTGCCAGCAGACCTCGGACGGGAAACACTGAAGCTTTCTTT
CASRPRTGNTEAFF
>TRBJ2-1|-|16|TRBD1|TRBV15
TGTGCCACCACCCCGGCGGGGACAGGGCTCTACAATGAGCAGTTCTTC
CATTPAGTGLYNEQFF
>TRBJ1-4|many|13|-|TRBV5-1
TGCGCCAGCAGCTTGTGGGTGGGCGAAAAACTGTTTTTT
CASSLWVGEKLFF
>TRBJ2-1|many|14|-|TRBV5-1
TGCGCCAGCAGCTTGGTATCTACCTACAATGAGCAGTTCTTC
CASSLVSTYNEQFF
>TRBJ2-7|-|16|TRBD2|TRBV15
TGTGCCACCAGCGGGAGCTGGACTAGCGGTTCCTACGAGCAGTACTTC
CATSGSWTSGSYEQYF
>TRBJ1-1|few|17|TRBD1|TRBV7-8
TGTGCCAGCAGCTTAGACAGGGGCCCCACAAGGAACAGTGAAGCTTTCTTT
CASSLDRGPTRNSEAFF
>TRBJ1-1|few|16|TRBD1|TRBV28
TGTGCCAGCCAAACCTTCGGGACAGGCGCTAACACTGAAGCTTTCTTT
CASQTFGTGANTEAFF
>TRBJ1-3|-|16|TRBD1|TRBV20-1
TGCAGTGCTAGAGATTGGGGACAGCACTCTGGAAACACCATATATTTT
CSARDWGQHSGNTIYF
>TRBJ2-5|-|11|-|TRBV6-2/TRBV6-3
TGTGCCAGCAAGCAAAGGGAGACCCAGTACTTC
CASKQRETQYF
>TRBJ2-2|many|15|TRBD2|TRBV20-1
TGCAGTGCTAGAGATTGGCGGGAGATGACCGGGGAGCTGTTTTTT
CSARDWREMTGELFF
>TRBJ2-7|-|14|-|TRBV5-1
TGCGCCAGCAGCTCTACGGGGGTTCGAGGCGAGCAGTACTTC
CASSSTGVRGEQYF
>TRBJ1-1|few|13|-|TRBV7-8
TGTGCCAGCAGCTTTAAGGGGGGTTCTGAAGCTTTCTTT
CASSFKGGSEAFF
>TRBJ2-7|few|15|TRBD2|TRBV29-1
TGCAGCGTATCGAGCGGGGGAGGCCCCACCTACGAGCAGTACTTC
CSVSSGGGPTYEQYF
>TRBJ2-1|few|12|-|TRBV29-1
TGCAGCGTTGAGGGGGCGAACAATGAGCAGTTCTTC
CSVEGANNEQFF
>TRBJ1-1|few|14|TRBD1|TRBV20-1
TGCAGTGCTTCTCGACAGGGGGCGAACACTGAAGCTTTCTTT
CSASRQGANTEAFF
>TRBJ1-2|few|11|-|TRBV29-1
TGCAGCGTTGAAAAGAAAAATGGCTACACCTTC
CSVEKKNGYTF
>TRBJ2-7|-|17|TRBD1|TRBV7-8
TGTGCCAGCAGCTCGCTAGCCCCCGGGACAGGGCCCCACGAGCAGTACTTC
CASSSLAPGTGPHEQYF
>TRBJ2-6|many|18|-|TRBV5-1
TGCGCCAGCAGCCCCTCCCGGGGGCCAACCTCTGGGGCCAACGTCCTGACTTTC
CASSPSRGPTSGANVLTF
>TRBJ2-7|-|16|TRBD1|TRBV23-1
TGCGCCAGCAGTATCCACCCGACAGGGAAGAGATACGAGCAGTACTTC
CASSIHPTGKRYEQYF
>TRBJ2-7|-|15|TRBD2|TRBV6-2/TRBV6-3
TGTGCCAGCAGTAGACTAGCGGGAGTTATGTACGAGCAGTACTTC
CASSRLAGVMYEQYF
>TRBJ2-2|many|16|-|TRBV5-6
TGTGCCAGCAGCTCGAGCAGGGTGTGGGACACCGGGGAGCTGTTTTTT
CASSSSRVWDTGELFF
>TRBJ2-5|few|15|-|TRBV6-1
TGTGCCAGCGAGGATAAGGGCGTTCGAAAGAGAACCCAGTACTTC
CASEDKGVRKRTQYF
>TRBJ2-3|many|15|TRBD2|TRBV10-3
TGTGCCATCAGTATTAGCGGGGGGCCCACAGATACGCAGTATTTT
CAISISGGPTDTQYF
>TRBJ1-2|-|16|-|TRBV7-2
TGTGCCAGCAGCTTAGCGAGTGGCATAACTAACTATGGCTACACCTTC
CASSLASGITNYGYTF
>TRBJ2-7|-|14|-|TRBV9
TGTGCCAGCAGCGTAGCACAGCGCTCCTACGAGCAGTACTTC
CASSVAQRSYEQYF
>TRBJ2-7|many|17|-|TRBV21-1
TGTGCCAGCAGCAAAGGAAATCTACGACAGGGTTACTACGAGCAGTACTTC
CASSKGNLRQGYYEQYF
>TRBJ2-3|many|18|TRBD2|TRBV7-6
TGTGCCAGCAGCCGGTTTGGCCGGGACTACCAGCCAGGGGATACGCAGTATTTT
CASSRFGRDYQPGDTQYF
>TRBJ2-1|-|14|-|TRBV7-9
TGTGCCAGCAGCCTAATATCGTATTTCAATGAGCAGTTCTTC
CASSLISYFNEQFF
>TRBJ1-2|many|13|-|TRBV20-1
TGCAGTGCTAGAGTGGGAGCCAGGCGGGGCTACACCTTC
CSARVGARRGYTF
>TRBJ2-1|-|17|TRBD2|TRBV20-1
TGCAGTGCTAGAATTAGCGGGGGGGCCTCGGGCTACAATGAGCAGTTCTTC
CSARISGGASGYNEQFF
>TRBJ2-7|-|18|TRBD1|TRBV25-1
TGTGCCAGCAGTGAATTTTACCCCCGGGACAGGGGGGATAACGAGCAGTACTTC
CASSEFYPRDRGDNEQYF
>TRBJ1-6|-|13|TRBD1|TRBV7-9
TGTGCCAGCAACGGACAGGAAGGTTCACCCCTCCACTTT
CASNGQEGSPLHF
>TRBJ2-3|many|14|-|TRBV11-2
TGTGCCAGCAGCCCACCGGGTCGCACAGATACGCAGTATTTT
CASSPPGRTDTQYF
>TRBJ1-2|few|14|TRBD1|TRBV3-1
TGTGCCAGCAGCCGAGGACAGGGATCGGATGGCTACACCTTC
CASSRGQGSDGYTF
>TRBJ2-1|few|16|-|TRBV6-5
TGTGCCAGCAGTTATGAGGGGATTAGCTCCTACAATGAGCAGTTCTTC
CASSYEGISSYNEQFF
>TRBJ1-6|-|16|TRBD1|TRBV3-1
TGTGCCAGCAGCCAAGGAGACAGGGTACTAGGTTCACCCCTCCACTTT
CASSQGDRVLGSPLHF
>TRBJ1-1|many|13|-|TRBV7-9
TGTGCCAGCAGCATAGGAGTGAACACTGAAGCTTTCTTT
CASSIGVNTEAFF
>TRBJ2-7|few|14|-|TRBV6-2/TRBV6-3
TGTGCCAGCAGTTGGGTGATAGCCTCCTACGAGCAGTACTTC
CASSWVIASYEQYF
>TRBJ2-7|many|13|-|TRBV19
TGTGCCAGTAGCCCCGGACTATCCAACGAGCAGTACTTC
CASSPGLSNEQYF